The sequence of this TCR beta chain was determined in a study of blood T cell repertoires in COVID-19. At the level of the study: Sample material is recorded as cDNA or gDNA derived from T cells, B-cell-depleted T cells, or PBMCs.

V gave up 1 base and J gave up 8 bases; unmatched junction bases: 15. Germline-derived CDR1 and CDR2 are MDHEN and SYDVKM. The CDR3 extends over 17 amino acids. In the original processing: Using reference gene primer amplification, nucleated cell counts were estimated. Assay: immunoSEQ multiplex PCR; the TCRdb copy retains only in-frame clones and omits some. Clonal size and the V and J genes are those of that table, whereas D and trimming came from the DNA. The data contain around 71,000 clones, 75% to 90% of them singletons. The sequence was obtained from an elderly man with acute or convalescent COVID-19. The sequenced sample consisted of peripheral blood. This chain connects TRBV28 to TRBJ1-2; TRBD1 agrees at 8 bases. Here the CDR3 DNA reads TGTGCCAGCAGTTTATCCCTCTCAGCCCAGGGGGCGAGAGGCTACACCTTC. Translating it yields CASSLSLSAQGARGYTF.